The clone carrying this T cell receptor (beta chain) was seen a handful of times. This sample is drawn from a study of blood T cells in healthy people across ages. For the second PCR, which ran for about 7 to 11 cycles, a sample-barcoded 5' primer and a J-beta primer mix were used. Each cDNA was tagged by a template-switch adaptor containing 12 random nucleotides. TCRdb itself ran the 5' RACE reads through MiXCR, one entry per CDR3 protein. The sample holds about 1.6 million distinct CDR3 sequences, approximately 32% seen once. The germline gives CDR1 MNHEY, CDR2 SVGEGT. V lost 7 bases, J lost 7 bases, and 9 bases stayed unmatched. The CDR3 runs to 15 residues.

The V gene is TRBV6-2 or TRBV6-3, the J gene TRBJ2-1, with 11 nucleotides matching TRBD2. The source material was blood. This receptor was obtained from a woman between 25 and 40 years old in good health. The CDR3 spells CASTPLAGGWNEQFF. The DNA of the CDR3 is TGTGCCAGCACACCCCTAGCGGGAGGATGGAATGAGCAGTTCTTC.